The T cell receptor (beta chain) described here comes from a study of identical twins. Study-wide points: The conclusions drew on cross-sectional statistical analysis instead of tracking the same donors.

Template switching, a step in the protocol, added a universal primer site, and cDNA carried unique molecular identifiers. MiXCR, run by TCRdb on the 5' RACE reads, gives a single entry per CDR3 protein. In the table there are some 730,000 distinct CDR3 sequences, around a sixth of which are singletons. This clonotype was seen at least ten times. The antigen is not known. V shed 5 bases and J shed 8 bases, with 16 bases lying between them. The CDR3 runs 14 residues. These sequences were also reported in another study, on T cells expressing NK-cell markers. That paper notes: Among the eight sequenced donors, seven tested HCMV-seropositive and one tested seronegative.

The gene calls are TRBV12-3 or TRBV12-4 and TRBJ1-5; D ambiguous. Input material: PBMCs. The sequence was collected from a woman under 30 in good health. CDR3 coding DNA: TGTGCCAGCAGTGTCGACGAGTGGGTAGAGCCCCAGCATTTT. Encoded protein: CASSVDEWVEPQHF.